The 18 T cell receptor beta chains below were found in one sample sequenced in a study of cytomegalovirus exposure and HLA in healthy donors. Use of 60 Vbeta and 13 Jbeta primers characterized the PCR. Data came from immunoSEQ multiplex PCR; TCRdb stores just in-frame clones and leaves some out. The sample has approximately 190,000 clones; 82% are singletons. What was sequenced was PBMCs. The origin of the receptors is a woman aged 18-29 years in good health and CMV-seronegative.

The table lists this clone with a few counts. The chain joins TRBV19 to TRBJ2-6; TRBD1 agrees at 9 bases. Unmatched junction bases numbered 5, after V lost 5 bases and J lost 3 bases. Germline CDR1 is LNHDA and CDR2 is SQIVND (reference sequence). The length of the CDR3 is 16 residues. CDR3 region: CASSVYRGLGANVLTF. DNA for the CDR3: TGTGCCAGTAGTGTTTACAGGGGGCTTGGGGCCAACGTCCTGACTTTC. Full variable domain (rest looked up from reference TRBV19 and TRBJ2-6): DGGITQSPKYLFRKEGQNVTLSCEQNLNHDAMYWYRQDPGQGLRLIYYSQIVNDFQKGDIAEGYSVSREKKESFPLTVTSAQKNPTAFYLCASSVYRGLGANVLTFGAGSRLTVL.

The rearrangement links TRBV30 to TRBJ2-1, with 13 nucleotides matching TRBD2. The CDR3 is 18 amino acids. CDR1 is GTSNPN, CDR2 SVGIG, per germline (reference sequence). Germline trimming cut 6 bases from V and 8 bases from J; bases unmatched to any gene: 19. The CDR3 region has the DNA TGTGCCTGCAAGGGACAGGTACTAGCGGGGGGGCAGCGTGATGAGCAGTTCTTC. Translation gives CACKGQVLAGGQRDEQFF.

This chain's CDR3 is CASGGLGYNEQFF. CDR3 DNA: TGCGCCAGCGGGGGACTGGGATACAATGAGCAGTTCTTC. The chain employs TRBV5-1 and TRBJ2-1; the D gene is possibly TRBD2 (6 bases). CDR3 size: 13 residues. V gave up 7 bases and J gave up 4 bases, with 12 bases separating them. Germline CDR1 reads SGHRS; CDR2 reads YFSETQ.

V is TRBV30 and J is TRBJ1-5; D not certain. The germline gives CDR1 GTSNPN, CDR2 SVGIG (reference sequence). Trimming cost V 0 bases and J 5 bases, with 8 bases left between them. The CDR3 runs 13 residues. The CDR3 nucleotides are TGTGCCTGGAGTGTACAGTCGGATCAGCCCCAGCATTTT. It specifies CAWSVQSDQPQHF.

The chain couples TRBV29-1 to TRBJ2-7, with a weak D call TRBD1 (5 bases). Trimming removed 2 bases from V and 2 bases from J, with 10 bases in between. The germline V gene encodes CDR1 SQVTM and CDR2 ANQGSEA. The CDR3 totals 13 residues. CDR3 amino acids: CSVEQGPPYEQYF. In DNA form, the CDR3 reads TGCAGCGTTGAACAGGGTCCCCCCTACGAGCAGTACTTC.

This clone was counted a single time. The chain links TRBV2 to TRBJ2-7; TRBD1 might be the D (5 bases). The CDR3 totals 13 residues. Trimming removed 7 bases from V and 4 bases from J, with 14 bases in between. The V gene's germline CDR1 is SNHLY and CDR2 FYNNEI. The CDR3 region is CASKPGIVYEQYF. The DNA for the CDR3 is TGTGCCAGCAAGCCAGGGATAGTATACGAGCAGTACTTC.

V is TRBV4-1 and J is TRBJ2-2; 8 nucleotides align to TRBD2. Germline V CDR1 and CDR2: MGHRA, YSYEKL. V shed 0 bases and J 6 bases; nucleotides not matched to a gene: 6. The CDR3 sequence is 16 residues long. CDR3 loop: CASSQEFSGDPGELFF. The CDR3 DNA reads TGCGCCAGCAGCCAAGAGTTTAGCGGGGACCCCGGGGAGCTGTTTTTT.

This clone appeared a single time. The rearrangement uses TRBV4-1 and TRBJ2-2, with D perhaps matching TRBD2 (5 bases). V lost 8 bases, J lost 4 bases, and 32 bases lay in between. Germline CDR1 MGHRA, CDR2 YSYEKL. This CDR3 has 20 amino acids. The DNA of the CDR3 is TGCGCCAGCTTCCTTTTAGACATACGGGGTCCCGTTACGGGCACCGGGGAGCTGTTTTTT. This encodes CASFLLDIRGPVTGTGELFF.

This sequence joins TRBV29-1 and TRBJ2-7; D might be TRBD2 (6 bases). Germline CDR1 and CDR2: SQVTM and ANQGSEA. This CDR3 is 15 amino acids long. Trimming took off 6 bases at V and 7 bases at J, with 25 bases between the two ends. The CDR3 coding sequence is TGCAGCGTGGGGGAAACGGGACTCTCGATCGGGGAGCAGTACTTC. Amino acid sequence: CSVGETGLSIGEQYF.

This clone has just one count. This chain joins TRBV7-8 and TRBJ1-2, with D hard to call. With 0 bases removed from V and 4 bases from J, the gap between germline ends came to 6 bases. Looked up from germline, CDR1 is SGHVS and CDR2 is FQNEAQ. The CDR3 has 13 amino acids. CDR3 sequence: CASSLAEFYGYTF. The CDR3 bases are TGTGCCAGCAGCTTAGCCGAGTTCTATGGCTACACCTTC.

The rearrangement joins TRBV2 to TRBJ2-5; 11 positions match TRBD2. Trimming removed 10 bases from V and 5 bases from J; junction bases left unmatched: 15. CDR3 length equals 16 residues. Germline assignment: CDR1 SNHLY and CDR2 FYNNEI. This CDR3 is CATGGTSGRVGETQYF. The CDR3 nucleotides are TGTGCCACGGGAGGAACTAGCGGGAGAGTGGGGGAGACCCAGTACTTC.

This chain links TRBV27 with TRBJ2-2; 8 bases map to TRBD2. Germline CDR1 is MNHEY and CDR2 is SMNVEV (reference sequence). The CDR3 is made up of 16 amino acids. V shed 8 bases and J 0 bases; nucleotides not matched to a gene: 8. CDR3 coding DNA: TGTGCCAGCGGCACTACTAGCGGCCCGAACACCGGGGAGCTGTTTTTT. The encoded protein is CASGTTSGPNTGELFF.

The DNA of the CDR3 is TGTGCCAGCAGCCCGGACAGGGGGAACTCCTACGAGCAGTACTTC. Amino acids: CASSPDRGNSYEQYF. V gene TRBV5-4 combines with J gene TRBJ2-7, with 10 positions matching TRBD1. This CDR3 comprises 15 residues. Germline V gives CDR1 SGHNT, CDR2 YYREEE (reference sequence). Trimming cost V 4 bases and J 0 bases; bases outside gene matches: 4.

CDR3 sequence (DNA): TGTGCCAGCTCACCACTGGCCAGTCGAGCGGAGAACTATGGCTACACCTTC. This translates into CASSPLASRAENYGYTF. This chain uses TRBV18 with TRBJ1-2; D is uncertain. The CDR3 spans 17 residues. Trimming cost V 1 base and J 2 bases, with 17 bases left between them. Germline values: CDR1 KGHSH, CDR2 LQKENI.

The J gene is TRBJ2-1, the V gene TRBV7-2, with 7 bases matching TRBD2. The germline CDR1 and CDR2 sequences are SGHTA and FQGNSA. Trimming removed 4 bases from V and 9 bases from J; junction bases left unmatched: 9. The CDR3 has 14 residues. DNA for the CDR3: TGTGCCAGCAGCTCGACTAGCCCTTCGGGTGAGCAGTTCTTC. Amino acids: CASSSTSPSGEQFF.

This clone was observed a few times. This chain joins TRBV18 and TRBJ2-1; possibly TRBD2 for D (6 bases). Per the germline V gene, CDR1 is KGHSH and CDR2 is LQKENI. This CDR3 has 18 residues. Deletions cut 1 base from V and 4 bases from J, with 20 bases between. DNA of the CDR3: TGTGCCAGCTCACCACAGTCGGCTAGGCGCGGGGCATACAATGAGCAGTTCTTC. This encodes CASSPQSARRGAYNEQFF.

The chain links TRBV7-9 to TRBJ1-1; D uncertain. Germline V CDR1 and CDR2: SEHNR, FQNEAQ (reference sequence). This CDR3 region has 16 residues. Trimming shortened V by 0 bases and J by 4 bases, and 15 bases separated the two germline ends. CDR3 coding DNA: TGTGCCAGCAGCTTAGCTGGAGGGCGAGTGAGCACTGAAGCTTTCTTT. It codes for CASSLAGGRVSTEAFF. Full variable domain (rest looked up from reference TRBV7-9 and TRBJ1-1): DTGVSQNPRHKITKRGQNVTFRCDPISEHNRLYWYRQTLGQGPEFLTYFQNEAQLEKSRLLSDRFSAERPKGSFSTLEIQRTEQGDSAMYLCASSLAGGRVSTEAFFGQGTRLTVV.

The chain recombines TRBV7-9 with TRBJ1-4; TRBD1 is a possible D gene (5 bases). This CDR3 is 16 amino acids long. V was trimmed by 4 bases and J by 8 bases, leaving 20 bases between them. Per the germline V gene, CDR1 is SEHNR and CDR2 is FQNEAQ (reference sequence). CDR3 amino acids: CASSSPWWGEGEKLFF. The CDR3, as DNA: TGTGCCAGCAGCTCCCCATGGTGGGGGGAGGGAGAAAAACTGTTTTTT.